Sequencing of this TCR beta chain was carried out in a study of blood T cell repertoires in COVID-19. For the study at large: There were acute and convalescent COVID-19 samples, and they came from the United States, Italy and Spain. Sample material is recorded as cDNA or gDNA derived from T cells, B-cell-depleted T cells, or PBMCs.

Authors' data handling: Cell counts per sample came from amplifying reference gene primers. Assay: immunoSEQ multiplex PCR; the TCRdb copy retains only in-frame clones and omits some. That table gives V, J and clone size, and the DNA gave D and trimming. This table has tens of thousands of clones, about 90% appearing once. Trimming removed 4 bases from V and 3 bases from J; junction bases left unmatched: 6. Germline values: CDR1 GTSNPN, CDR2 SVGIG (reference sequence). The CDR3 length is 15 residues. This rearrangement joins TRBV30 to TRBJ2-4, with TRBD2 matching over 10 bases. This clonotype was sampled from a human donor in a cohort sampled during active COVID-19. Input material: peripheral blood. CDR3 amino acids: CAWTKAGGNKNIQYF. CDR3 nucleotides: TGTGCCTGGACTAAAGCGGGAGGGAACAAAAACATTCAGTACTTC. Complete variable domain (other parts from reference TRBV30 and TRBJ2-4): SQTIHQWPATLVQPVGSPLSLECTVEGTSNPNLYWYRQAAGRGLQLLFYSVGIGQISSEVPQNLSASRPQDRQFILSSKKLLLSDSGFYLCAWTKAGGNKNIQYFGAGTRLSVL.